The 9 T cell receptor beta chains below all came from one sample that was sequenced in a study of T cells in narcolepsy. Profiled with immunoSEQ multiplex PCR; TCRdb holds only in-frame clones, not every one. The data show fewer than 30,000 clones, 75% to 90% seen once. Sequencing was carried out using CD45RA- memory CD4+ T cells from PBMCs. Receptors originate from a human donor with narcolepsy.

Only a few counts were recorded for this clone. The CDR3 region has the DNA TGTGCCAGCGAGAAGAGACAGTATCATGAGCAGTTCTTC. Translated, it gives CASEKRQYHEQFF. This rearrangement joins TRBV25-1 to TRBJ2-1; possible D gene TRBD1, 5 bases. Germline V CDR1 and CDR2: MGHDK, SYGVNS. V was cut by 8 bases and J by 8 bases, with 16 bases left in between. This CDR3 region has 13 residues.

This chain joins TRBV7-2 and TRBJ2-4; 8 nucleotides agree with TRBD1. Trimming at V came to 6 bases and at J to 8 bases, leaving 6 bases not matched to a gene. The CDR3 sequence is 13 residues long. Germline V gives CDR1 SGHTA, CDR2 FQGNSA. The CDR3 is CASRRTGMHIQYF. Written as DNA, the CDR3 is TGTGCCAGCAGGAGGACAGGGATGCACATTCAGTACTTC. Full variable domain (outside the CDR3, taken from reference TRBV7-2 and TRBJ2-4): GAGVSQSPSNKVTEKGKDVELRCDPISGHTALYWYRQSLGQGLEFLIYFQGNSAPDKSGLPSDRFSAERTGGSVSTLTIQRTQQEDSAVYLCASRRTGMHIQYFGAGTRLSVL.

This chain connects TRBV28 to TRBJ2-7; tentatively, D is TRBD2 (6 bases). This CDR3 region has 17 residues. Germline CDR1 and CDR2: MDHEN and SYDVKM. The ends were cut back, 5 bases at V and 3 bases at J, with 23 bases in the middle. The CDR3: CASSSTAGPVTFYEQYF. The DNA for the CDR3 is TGTGCCAGCAGTAGTACCGCGGGACCAGTTACGTTCTACGAGCAGTACTTC. The full variable domain, with the rest looked up from reference TRBV28 and TRBJ2-7, is DVKVTQSSRYLVKRTGEKVFLECVQDMDHENMFWYRQDPGLGLRLIYFSYDVKMKEKGDIPEGYSVSREKKERFSLILESASTNQTSMYLCASSSTAGPVTFYEQYFGPGTRLTVT.

This clone was observed a few times. The V and J genes are TRBV15 and TRBJ2-3, with 10 bases matching TRBD2. Trimming at V came to 0 bases and at J to 0 bases, leaving 3 bases not matched to a gene. This CDR3 region has 17 residues. CDR1 and CDR2 (germline): LNHNV, YYDKDF (reference sequence). The DNA for the CDR3 is TGTGCCACCAGCAGAGAGGCGACTAGCGGGAGCACAGATACGCAGTATTTT. It specifies CATSREATSGSTDTQYF.

The chain links TRBV5-1 to TRBJ2-2; TRBD2 might be the D (7 bases). Trimming stripped 3 bases from V and 4 bases from J, with 13 bases between. Germline V gives CDR1 SGHRS, CDR2 YFSETQ. CDR3 size: 15 residues. The CDR3, as DNA: TGCGCCAGCAGCTGGGGGGGGCTCGGCACCGGGGAGCTGTTTTTT. Translation gives CASSWGGLGTGELFF.

CDR3 loop: CAWHRGFDYGYTF. The DNA for the CDR3 is TGTGCCTGGCACAGGGGATTCGACTATGGCTACACCTTC. J is TRBJ1-2 and V is TRBV30, with 7 positions matching TRBD1. CDR1 is GTSNPN and CDR2 is SVGIG in the germline V gene (reference sequence). This CDR3 spans 13 amino acids. V shed 5 bases, J shed 3 bases, and the junction held 6 bases outside the gene matches. The entire variable domain, with the rest obtained from reference TRBV30 and TRBJ1-2, is as follows: SQTIHQWPATLVQPVGSPLSLECTVEGTSNPNLYWYRQAAGRGLQLLFYSVGIGQISSEVPQNLSASRPQDRQFILSSKKLLLSDSGFYLCAWHRGFDYGYTFGSGTRLTVV.

This chain connects TRBV25-1 to TRBJ1-1, with no clear D. With 5 bases removed from V and 2 bases from J, the gap between germline ends came to 12 bases. This CDR3 has 14 amino acids. The germline V gene encodes CDR1 MGHDK and CDR2 SYGVNS. CDR3 coding DNA: TGTGCCAGCAGTTCACATCGCGGTAACACTGAAGCTTTCTTT. It translates to CASSSHRGNTEAFF.

The rearrangement links TRBV19 to TRBJ1-1, with D possibly TRBD1 on 6 matching bases. The V and J ends lost 5 bases and 6 bases respectively, with 19 bases between them. Per germline, CDR1 LNHDA and CDR2 SQIVND (reference sequence). The CDR3 consists of 15 residues. CDR3 amino acids: CASSFIRQASPEAFF. The CDR3 DNA reads as TGTGCCAGTAGTTTTATCAGACAGGCCAGTCCTGAAGCTTTCTTT.

The chain carries TRBV5-1 and TRBJ2-2; 7 bases fit TRBD2. There are 15 residues in the CDR3. Germline V gene sequence: CDR1 SGHRS, CDR2 YFSETQ. The V and J ends lost 7 bases and 3 bases, in that order; junction bases with no gene match: 9. CDR3 bases: TGCGCCAGCGGCCCTGGAGGGAGGGACACCGGGGAGCTGTTTTTT. It translates to CASGPGGRDTGELFF.